These T cell receptor beta chains were read from a single sample in a study of blood T cell repertoires in COVID-19. Data came from immunoSEQ multiplex PCR; TCRdb stores just in-frame clones and leaves some out. This table holds about 240,000 clones, about 80% found once. The sequenced sample was peripheral blood. All receptors come from a woman older than 75 with acute or convalescent COVID-19. Both conserved end residues are part of each CDR3. A D gene is named only where the DNA matches it firmly. Not every row has a clone size; where given, it reads once, few, many or a size class.

TRBV12-5	TRBJ2-3	TRBD2	-	TGTGCTAGTGGTTCCGGGACTAGCGGTAGCACAGATACGCAGTATTTT	CASGSGTSGSTDTQYF
TRBV18	TRBJ1-1	-	-	TGTGCCAGCTCACCACGCGGGGACACTGAAGCTTTCTTT	CASSPRGDTEAFF
TRBV2	TRBJ2-2	-	-	TGTGCCAGCCACAAGACAGGGAACACCGGGGAGCTGTTTTTT	CASHKTGNTGELFF
TRBV29-1	TRBJ2-7	-	-	TGCAGCGTCCTATTAAACTACGAGCAGTACTTC	CSVLLNYEQYF
TRBV7-6	TRBJ2-3	TRBD2	-	TGTGCCAGCAGTTTAGCGGGGGGGCCCACAGATACGCAGTATTTT	CASSLAGGPTDTQYF
TRBV4-1	TRBJ1-6	TRBD1	-	TGCGCCAGCAGCCAAGAAGCAGGGGGAGGAAATTCACCCCTCCACTTT	CASSQEAGGGNSPLHF
TRBV5-1	TRBJ2-7	TRBD1	-	TGCGCCAGCAGCGCCGGGACAGGGAACGAGCAGTACTTC	CASSAGTGNEQYF
TRBV12-3/TRBV12-4	TRBJ2-5	-	-	TGTGCCAGCGGGGGGAACCAAGAGACCCAGTACTTC	CASGGNQETQYF
TRBV28	TRBJ1-4	-	once	TGTGCCAGCAGTCCGGGGATATTTGGTGAAAAACTGCTTTTT	CASSPGIFGEKLLF
TRBV2	TRBJ2-1	-	-	TGTGCCAGCAGGACACCGTGGGGCAGGGATAATGAGCAGTTCTTC	CASRTPWGRDNEQFF
TRBV5-1	TRBJ1-3	-	-	TGCGCCAGCAGCCCGTCCCTTGGGGGCTCTTCGTTCAGGGGAAACACCATATATTTT	CASSPSLGGSSFRGNTIYF
TRBV21-1	TRBJ1-3	-	-	TGTGCCAGCAGCGACAGCAATCACAGGGGGCCAGGAAACACCATATATTTT	CASSDSNHRGPGNTIYF
TRBV27	TRBJ1-6	-	-	TGTGCCAGCAGTTCGCTTGGGGGGGTAGTTTCACCCCTCCACTTT	CASSSLGGVVSPLHF
TRBV18	TRBJ1-1	TRBD1	-	TGTGCCAGCTCACCAACCCGGGACAGTGAAGCTTTCTTT	CASSPTRDSEAFF
TRBV7-3	TRBJ1-2	TRBD1	once	TGTGCCAGCAGCTCGGGACAGGGGGTTGATGTCGGCTATGGCTACACCTTC	CASSSGQGVDVGYGYTF
TRBV29-1	TRBJ2-7	-	-	TGCAGCGTTTTGGGCAGCTACGAGCAGTACTTC	CSVLGSYEQYF
TRBV5-5	TRBJ1-5	-	-	TGTGCCAGCAGCTTGGTTGCTTCAGATCAGCCCCAGCATTTT	CASSLVASDQPQHF
TRBV28	TRBJ1-1	-	-	TGTGCCAGCAGCCGATGGGGCGTAATGAACACTGAAGCTTTCTTT	CASSRWGVMNTEAFF
TRBV27	TRBJ2-1	-	-	TGTGCCAGCAGTTTCGAAGGGGAATCCTACAATGAGCAGTTCTTC	CASSFEGESYNEQFF
TRBV27	TRBJ2-1	-	-	TGTGCCAGCGCACCGGGACTGAGCTCCTACAATGAGCAGTTCTTC	CASAPGLSSYNEQFF
TRBV5-1	TRBJ2-7	-	-	TGCGCCAGCAGCTTGGGAGGGGGAATTAGCTCCTACGAGCAGTACTTC	CASSLGGGISSYEQYF
TRBV7-9	TRBJ1-4	-	-	TGTGCCAGCAGCCCTTACAGGTTTAATGAAAAACTGTTTTTT	CASSPYRFNEKLFF
TRBV11-2	TRBJ2-1	TRBD2	once	TGTGCCAGCAGCTTAGAGGGGACTAGCTCCTACAATGAGCAGTTCTTC	CASSLEGTSSYNEQFF